Given below is one T cell receptor (beta chain) in context. The record originates from a study of blood T cell repertoires in COVID-19. Study-level information: The cDNA or gDNA used as material had been derived from T cells, B-cell-depleted T cells, or PBMCs.

Germline V gene lookup returns CDR1 KGHSH and CDR2 LQKENI. J lost 2 bases, V lost 3 bases, and 3 bases had no gene match. The CDR3 runs to 14 residues. Per the authors' pipeline: Amplification of reference gene primers provided the estimated nucleated cell counts. Sequencing was performed with immunoSEQ multiplex PCR; in TCRdb, only in-frame clones are kept and a portion is missing. Clone size and V and J calls were adopted from that table, with D and trimming inferred from the DNA. Here the sample spans just over 90,000 clones, roughly 80% being singletons. The chain uses TRBV18 and TRBJ2-7; 8 nucleotides align to TRBD2. This sequence was found in a human donor in a cohort sampled during active COVID-19. The sequenced sample was peripheral blood. DNA for the CDR3: TGTGCCAGCTCACCGCCAGCGGGGGCCTACGAGCAGTACTTC. Amino acid sequence: CASSPPAGAYEQYF.